These 12 T cell receptor beta chains were sequenced from one sample in a study of T cell clones after liver transplantation. The data were produced by immunoSEQ multiplex PCR, yet TCRdb's version contains in-frame clones alone and is incomplete. This table holds 65,000 to 70,000 clones, 92% found once. The sequencing here drew on CD4+ T cells from blood, taken nearly 26 months after liver transplant. The receptors were gathered from a human patient who received a liver transplant. The T cells may come from the graft donor.

The chain combines TRBV5-1 with TRBJ1-1; no clear D. Trimming shortened V by 3 bases and J by 1 base, and 16 bases separated the two germline ends. The CDR3 loop spans 16 amino acids. Germline CDR1 SGHRS, CDR2 YFSETQ. The chain's CDR3 is CASSSLIGVGNTEAFF. The DNA for the CDR3 is TGCGCCAGCAGCTCCCTTATTGGGGTGGGGAACACTGAAGCTTTCTTT.

This chain connects TRBV18 to TRBJ2-7; a possible D gene is TRBD2 (6 bases). V gave up 4 bases and J gave up 0 bases, with 13 bases separating them. Looked up from germline, CDR1 is KGHSH and CDR2 is LQKENI. CDR3 length equals 15 residues. As DNA, the CDR3 is TGTGCCAGCTCACGGCCTTCGGGAGTCTCCTACGAGCAGTACTTC. It codes for CASSRPSGVSYEQYF.

This clone was counted a single time. The chain joins TRBV9 to TRBJ2-3, with TRBD1 identical over 12 bases. V shed 4 bases and J 5 bases; nucleotides not matched to a gene: 5. The germline gives CDR1 SGDLS, CDR2 YYNGEE. This CDR3 contains 15 residues. The CDR3, as DNA: TGTGCCAGCAGCCTGGGGACAGGGGGCCTAGATACGCAGTATTTT. As protein: CASSLGTGGLDTQYF.

As to this clone: This sample also contains other DNA sequences that code for the same CDR3. This sequence joins TRBV7-2 and TRBJ2-3; D not resolved. Trimming left V 0 bases short and J 5 bases short, with 0 bases between. The CDR3 totals 11 residues. The germline V gene encodes CDR1 SGHTA and CDR2 FQGNSA. The CDR3 nucleotides are TGTGCCAGCAGCTTAGCAGATACGCAGTATTTT. This codes for CASSLADTQYF.

The chain links TRBV29-1 to TRBJ2-7; D unclear. The germline V gene encodes CDR1 SQVTM and CDR2 ANQGSEA. V was pared by 6 bases and J by 5 bases, with 11 bases between. The CDR3 extends over 11 amino acids. In DNA, the CDR3 is TGCAGCGTCGATAGTACAAACGAGCAGTACTTC. This sequence encodes CSVDSTNEQYF.

J is TRBJ2-3 and V is TRBV15; TRBD1 agrees at 10 bases. CDR3 length: 14 amino acids. V gave up 6 bases and J gave up 6 bases; unmatched junction bases: 6. CDR1 is LNHNV, CDR2 YYDKDF, per germline (reference sequence). The CDR3 bases are TGTGCCACCAGACGGGACAGGGGATCGGATACGCAGTATTTT. The encoded protein is CATRRDRGSDTQYF.

The chain carries TRBV19 and TRBJ2-3; 9 bases line up with TRBD2. The CDR3 has 15 amino acids. CDR1 and CDR2 (germline): LNHDA, SQIVND (reference sequence). The J segment lost 3 bases and the V segment lost 4 bases, leaving 5 bases of the junction unmatched. Here the CDR3 DNA reads TGTGCCAGTAGTAGTAGCGGGAGCAGGACAGATACGCAGTATTTT. It encodes CASSSSGSRTDTQYF.

The table lists this clone with a count of one. This chain connects TRBV11-1 to TRBJ2-2; D gene unclear. Trimming took 5 bases from V and 0 from J, leaving 16 bases between them. This CDR3 region has 17 residues. In germline, CDR1 is SGHAT, CDR2 FQDESV (reference sequence). CDR3 in amino acids: CASSASPGSANTGELFF. The CDR3 DNA sequence: TGTGCCAGCAGCGCGAGTCCGGGTTCCGCGAACACCGGGGAGCTGTTTTTT.

This chain uses TRBV10-2 with TRBJ2-7; TRBD2 matches 13 bases. This CDR3 spans 16 amino acids. V lost 6 bases and J lost 0; bases outside the gene matches: 5. Germline CDR1 and CDR2: WSHSY and SAAADI. Here the CDR3 reads CASSAGLAGFSYEQYF. The CDR3 DNA reads TGCGCCAGCAGCGCGGGACTAGCGGGATTCTCCTACGAGCAGTACTTC.

This rearrangement joins TRBV5-1 to TRBJ2-1; 13 positions match TRBD2. Germline assignment: CDR1 SGHRS and CDR2 YFSETQ. The trim removed 4 bases at V and 7 bases at J, leaving 17 bases unmatched. This CDR3 spans 19 amino acids. The CDR3 reads CASSRGLAGSTGTGNEQFF. For the CDR3, the DNA is TGCGCCAGCAGCAGGGGACTAGCGGGAAGCACAGGAACCGGAAATGAGCAGTTCTTC.

There are a few counts of this clone. The chain is built from TRBV6-1 and TRBJ1-2; D possibly corresponds to TRBD1 (6 bases). The CDR3 covers 13 residues. Trimming shortened V by 10 bases and J by 8 bases, and 20 bases separated the two germline ends. Germline V gene data show CDR1 as MNHNS and CDR2 as SASEGT. The chain's CDR3 is CATSRPVQGGYTF. CDR3 nucleotide sequence: TGTGCCACCTCACGACCCGTCCAGGGGGGCTACACCTTC.

This clone was seen just once. The chain uses TRBV27 and TRBJ1-4; the match to TRBD1 covers 9 bases. The CDR3 runs to 14 residues. Trimming removed 6 bases from V and 4 bases from J; junction bases left unmatched: 3. The germline V gene has CDR1 MNHEY and CDR2 SMNVEV (reference sequence). The chain's CDR3 is CASRGQGLNEKLFF. In DNA, the CDR3 is TGTGCCAGCAGGGGACAGGGCCTTAATGAAAAACTGTTTTTT.